Listed below are T cell receptor beta chains from one sample, sequenced in a study of lymphopenia after photon versus proton radiotherapy. The protocol was immunoSEQ multiplex PCR, while the TCRdb copy is restricted to in-frame clones and leaves out a portion. The sample has about 29,000 clones, approximately 88% seen once. The input for sequencing was peripheral blood, taken from a patient treated with proton-based radiotherapy. All receptors derive from a woman aged 60-75 years with cholangiocarcinoma. Some clones in this sample may be carry-over from other donors' samples. Both conserved end residues are part of each CDR3. A D gene is named only where the DNA matches it firmly. Size tells how often a clone was seen (once, few, many) or the class of an expanded clone, and some rows leave it out.

V gene: TRBV29-1; J gene: TRBJ1-1; D gene: TRBD1; clone size: .; CDR3 protein: CSVVLWLQGVAEAFF; CDR3 DNA: TGCAGCGTTGTGTTATGGCTACAGGGGGTCGCTGAAGCTTTCTTT
V gene: TRBV28; J gene: TRBJ2-7; D gene: .; clone size: .; CDR3 protein: CASYGGYEQYF; CDR3 DNA: TGTGCCAGCTATGGGGGGTACGAGCAGTACTTC
V gene: TRBV25-1; J gene: TRBJ2-3; D gene: .; clone size: .; CDR3 protein: CASSDQVVDTQYF; CDR3 DNA: TGTGCCAGCAGTGATCAGGTTGTAGATACGCAGTATTTT
V gene: TRBV4-3; J gene: TRBJ2-1; D gene: .; clone size: .; CDR3 protein: CASSQELATFQFF; CDR3 DNA: TGCGCCAGCAGCCAGGAGCTAGCTACTTTCCAGTTCTTC
V gene: TRBV5-1; J gene: TRBJ2-1; D gene: TRBD2; clone size: .; CDR3 protein: CASSSGLVSYNEQFF; CDR3 DNA: TGCGCCAGCAGCTCAGGACTAGTCTCCTACAATGAGCAGTTCTTC
V gene: TRBV11-3; J gene: TRBJ2-5; D gene: TRBD2; clone size: .; CDR3 protein: CASSLDGERGTQYF; CDR3 DNA: TGTGCCAGCAGCTTAGATGGGGAGCGGGGGACCCAGTACTTC
V gene: TRBV10-2; J gene: TRBJ1-5; D gene: TRBD1; clone size: .; CDR3 protein: CASRDRTGGNQPQHF; CDR3 DNA: TGCGCCAGCAGAGATAGGACAGGGGGCAATCAGCCCCAGCATTTT
V gene: TRBV27; J gene: TRBJ2-5; D gene: .; clone size: .; CDR3 protein: CASCPRVNQETQYF; CDR3 DNA: TGTGCCAGCTGTCCAAGGGTCAACCAAGAGACCCAGTACTTC
V gene: TRBV10-2; J gene: TRBJ2-3; D gene: .; clone size: .; CDR3 protein: CASSELYPSTDTQYF; CDR3 DNA: TGCGCCAGCAGTGAGCTTTATCCTAGCACAGATACGCAGTATTTT
V gene: TRBV10-1; J gene: TRBJ1-2; D gene: .; clone size: few; CDR3 protein: CASSDPYSDYGYTF; CDR3 DNA: TGCGCCAGCAGTGACCCCTACTCGGACTATGGCTACACCTTC
V gene: TRBV12-5; J gene: TRBJ1-3; D gene: .; clone size: .; CDR3 protein: CASGLGGNTIYF; CDR3 DNA: TGTGCTAGTGGTTTGGGGGGAAACACCATATATTTT
V gene: TRBV7-6; J gene: TRBJ2-1; D gene: .; clone size: .; CDR3 protein: CASSLASAGSANNEQFF; CDR3 DNA: TGTGCCAGCAGCTTAGCGTCTGCCGGGAGTGCAAACAATGAGCAGTTCTTC
V gene: TRBV4-1; J gene: TRBJ1-2; D gene: .; clone size: .; CDR3 protein: CASSQDEAGQAYGYTF; CDR3 DNA: TGCGCCAGCAGCCAAGACGAGGCAGGGCAGGCGTATGGCTACACCTTC
V gene: TRBV6-5; J gene: TRBJ2-5; D gene: TRBD1; clone size: .; CDR3 protein: CASKSGTGGETQYF; CDR3 DNA: TGTGCCAGCAAAAGTGGGACAGGGGGAGAGACCCAGTACTTC
V gene: TRBV19; J gene: TRBJ2-2; D gene: .; clone size: .; CDR3 protein: CASSIRQGRGARAGELFF; CDR3 DNA: TGTGCCAGTAGTATAAGGCAGGGAAGGGGCGCTCGGGCCGGGGAGCTGTTTTTT
V gene: TRBV7-9; J gene: TRBJ1-4; D gene: .; clone size: .; CDR3 protein: CASSFGQSAANEKLFF; CDR3 DNA: TGTGCCAGCAGCTTCGGACAGTCTGCAGCTAATGAAAAACTGTTTTTT
V gene: TRBV6-1; J gene: TRBJ2-2; D gene: .; clone size: .; CDR3 protein: CASRGDTYTGELFF; CDR3 DNA: TGTGCCAGCAGGGGGGACACCTACACCGGGGAGCTGTTTTTT
V gene: TRBV6-1; J gene: TRBJ2-7; D gene: .; clone size: once; CDR3 protein: CATYRAPGEQYF; CDR3 DNA: TGTGCCACATACAGGGCTCCCGGCGAGCAGTACTTC
V gene: TRBV29-1; J gene: TRBJ2-5; D gene: .; clone size: .; CDR3 protein: CSTLSETQYF; CDR3 DNA: TGCAGCACCTTATCGGAGACCCAGTACTTC
V gene: TRBV4-2; J gene: TRBJ2-3; D gene: TRBD1; clone size: once; CDR3 protein: CASSQGTGGRERDTQYF; CDR3 DNA: TGTGCCAGCAGCCAGGGGACAGGGGGGCGGGAGAGAGATACGCAGTATTTT
V gene: TRBV6-5; J gene: TRBJ2-5; D gene: .; clone size: .; CDR3 protein: CASRPGHTPAGTQYF; CDR3 DNA: TGTGCCAGCAGACCCGGACATACTCCAGCGGGGACCCAGTACTTC
V gene: TRBV20-1; J gene: TRBJ2-7; D gene: .; clone size: .; CDR3 protein: CSAIPLYEQYF; CDR3 DNA: TGCAGTGCTATACCCCTCTACGAGCAGTACTTC
V gene: TRBV28; J gene: TRBJ2-7; D gene: .; clone size: .; CDR3 protein: CASSFQNYEQYF; CDR3 DNA: TGTGCCAGCAGTTTCCAAAACTACGAGCAGTACTTC
V gene: TRBV11-2; J gene: TRBJ2-2; D gene: TRBD2; clone size: once; CDR3 protein: CASSSRLAGADGELFF; CDR3 DNA: TGTGCCAGCAGCTCCCGACTAGCGGGAGCGGACGGGGAGCTGTTTTTT
V gene: TRBV7-9; J gene: TRBJ2-3; D gene: TRBD2; clone size: .; CDR3 protein: CASSLRLAGEGGTQYF; CDR3 DNA: TGTGCCAGCAGCTTAAGACTAGCGGGAGAAGGTGGTACGCAGTATTTT
V gene: TRBV19; J gene: TRBJ2-7; D gene: .; clone size: .; CDR3 protein: CASSAGTGYEQYF; CDR3 DNA: TGTGCCAGTAGTGCCGGGACCGGCTACGAGCAGTACTTC
V gene: TRBV30; J gene: TRBJ1-3; D gene: .; clone size: .; CDR3 protein: CACQPGGSGNTIYF; CDR3 DNA: TGTGCCTGCCAGCCCGGGGGGTCCGGAAACACCATATATTTT
V gene: TRBV27; J gene: TRBJ2-7; D gene: .; clone size: .; CDR3 protein: CASKVTTSFHEQYF; CDR3 DNA: TGTGCCAGCAAAGTTACAACCTCGTTTCACGAGCAGTACTTC
V gene: TRBV10-2; J gene: TRBJ1-5; D gene: .; clone size: .; CDR3 protein: CASSEGNQPQHF; CDR3 DNA: TGCGCCAGCAGTGAGGGCAATCAGCCCCAGCATTTT
V gene: TRBV10-2; J gene: TRBJ2-5; D gene: TRBD2; clone size: .; CDR3 protein: CASSEVAGKGFGETQYF; CDR3 DNA: TGCGCCAGCAGTGAGGTAGCGGGAAAGGGATTTGGGGAGACCCAGTACTTC
V gene: TRBV6-5; J gene: TRBJ1-2; D gene: TRBD1; clone size: .; CDR3 protein: CASRKGQAYGYTF; CDR3 DNA: TGTGCCAGCAGGAAGGGACAGGCCTATGGCTACACCTTC
V gene: TRBV18; J gene: TRBJ1-1; D gene: .; clone size: .; CDR3 protein: CASSPSSLNTEAFF; CDR3 DNA: TGTGCCAGCTCACCGTCCTCTCTGAACACTGAAGCTTTCTTT
V gene: TRBV9; J gene: TRBJ1-6; D gene: .; clone size: .; CDR3 protein: CASSQNNSPLHF; CDR3 DNA: TGTGCCAGCAGCCAGAATAATTCACCCCTCCACTTT
V gene: TRBV5-4; J gene: TRBJ2-7; D gene: .; clone size: .; CDR3 protein: CASGAGGEGLYEQYF; CDR3 DNA: TGTGCCAGCGGGGCCGGTGGGGAAGGGTTGTACGAGCAGTACTTC
V gene: TRBV27; J gene: TRBJ1-2; D gene: TRBD1; clone size: .; CDR3 protein: CASRRAGGRFYGYTF; CDR3 DNA: TGTGCCAGCCGACGGGCAGGGGGGAGATTCTATGGCTACACCTTC
V gene: TRBV7-2; J gene: TRBJ2-7; D gene: .; clone size: few; CDR3 protein: CASSLGPRSYEQYF; CDR3 DNA: TGTGCCAGCAGCTTAGGACCACGCTCCTACGAGCAGTACTTC
V gene: TRBV2; J gene: TRBJ2-5; D gene: .; clone size: .; CDR3 protein: CASSDRRRETQYF; CDR3 DNA: TGTGCCAGCAGTGATCGGAGGAGGGAGACCCAGTACTTC
V gene: TRBV9; J gene: TRBJ2-1; D gene: TRBD1; clone size: .; CDR3 protein: CASSVGWQGAEQFF; CDR3 DNA: TGTGCCAGCAGCGTAGGGTGGCAGGGGGCTGAGCAGTTCTTC
V gene: TRBV5-1; J gene: TRBJ1-5; D gene: .; clone size: .; CDR3 protein: CASSLGGATLVDQPQHF; CDR3 DNA: TGCGCCAGCAGCTTGGGGGGGGCGACACTAGTTGATCAGCCCCAGCATTTT
V gene: TRBV20-1; J gene: TRBJ1-1; D gene: .; clone size: .; CDR3 protein: CSASRALGAFF; CDR3 DNA: TGCAGTGCTAGCCGGGCCCTAGGAGCTTTCTTT
V gene: TRBV6-5; J gene: TRBJ2-7; D gene: .; clone size: .; CDR3 protein: CASSYANTYEQYF; CDR3 DNA: TGTGCCAGCAGTTACGCGAACACCTACGAGCAGTACTTC
V gene: TRBV10-2; J gene: TRBJ2-5; D gene: .; clone size: .; CDR3 protein: CASSTTGKETQYF; CDR3 DNA: TGCGCCAGCAGTACGACAGGAAAAGAGACCCAGTACTTC
V gene: TRBV4-3; J gene: TRBJ2-2; D gene: TRBD1; clone size: .; CDR3 protein: CASSQMDRETGELFF; CDR3 DNA: TGCGCCAGCAGCCAAATGGACAGGGAAACCGGGGAGCTGTTTTTT
V gene: TRBV14; J gene: TRBJ2-2; D gene: .; clone size: .; CDR3 protein: CASSLSGLNTGELFF; CDR3 DNA: TGTGCCAGCAGCCTATCCGGGCTGAACACCGGGGAGCTGTTTTTT
V gene: TRBV5-6; J gene: TRBJ2-5; D gene: .; clone size: .; CDR3 protein: CASSFVAAPTQYF; CDR3 DNA: TGTGCCAGCAGCTTTGTCGCGGCCCCCACCCAGTACTTC
V gene: TRBV29-1; J gene: TRBJ2-7; D gene: TRBD1; clone size: .; CDR3 protein: CSVRTGQGPLEQYF; CDR3 DNA: TGCAGCGTCCGAACGGGACAGGGACCTTTGGAGCAGTACTTC